This is a list of T cell receptor beta chains from one sample in a study of glioma-infiltrating T cells after dendritic cell vaccination. Sequencing used immunoSEQ multiplex PCR; TCRdb keeps in-frame clones, though not all of them. The sample yields roughly 90,000 clones, over 75% seen once. Sequenced material: blood, taken before dendritic cell vaccination. These receptors all come from a human donor with glioblastoma. CDR3s include the opening cysteine and the closing phenylalanine or tryptophan. Fields, in order: V gene, clone size, D gene, J gene, CDR3 DNA, CDR3 protein. The D gene is left open where the match is weak. Size is stated for part of the rows, as once, few or many counts, or as a class when the clone is expanded.

V: TRBV5-6
size: .
D: TRBD1
J: TRBJ2-7
DNA: TGTGCCAGCAGCGTCCTGACAGGGATACTGAACTACGAGCAGTACTTC
CDR3: CASSVLTGILNYEQYF

V: TRBV7-9
size: .
D: .
J: TRBJ1-5
DNA: TGTGCCAGCAGCCAGGTCCAGGATCAGCCCCAGCATTTT
CDR3: CASSQVQDQPQHF

V: TRBV10-2
size: .
D: TRBD1
J: TRBJ2-7
DNA: TGCGCCAGCAGCGTCAGGGGGCCCAGCTCCTACGAGCAGTACTTC
CDR3: CASSVRGPSSYEQYF

V: TRBV18
size: .
D: .
J: TRBJ1-2
DNA: TGTGCCAGCTCACCAAGGGACACGGACGGCTACACCTTC
CDR3: CASSPRDTDGYTF

V: TRBV18
size: .
D: TRBD1
J: TRBJ1-5
DNA: TGTGCCAGCTCACATGACAGGGACGGTCAGCCCCAGCATTTT
CDR3: CASSHDRDGQPQHF

V: TRBV19
size: .
D: .
J: TRBJ1-2
DNA: TGTGCCAGTAGTATCATATCGACAGCTAACTATGGCTACACCTTC
CDR3: CASSIISTANYGYTF

V: TRBV19
size: once
D: TRBD1
J: TRBJ2-1
DNA: TGTGCCAGTCAACGTACCGGGACAGGATCTAATGAGCAGTTCTTC
CDR3: CASQRTGTGSNEQFF

V: TRBV28
size: .
D: TRBD2
J: TRBJ2-1
DNA: TGTGCCAGCAGTTTACGGACTAGCGGGAGGGCCTACAATGAGCAGTTCTTC
CDR3: CASSLRTSGRAYNEQFF

V: TRBV27
size: .
D: TRBD1
J: TRBJ1-4
DNA: TGTGCCAGCAGGGAGACAGGGAATTTTGGGGGTTCTGAAAAACTGTTTTTT
CDR3: CASRETGNFGGSEKLFF

V: TRBV7-6
size: .
D: .
J: TRBJ2-5
DNA: TGTGCCAGCAGCTTAGTTGACAGAAGCAGGGAGACCCAGTACTTC
CDR3: CASSLVDRSRETQYF

V: TRBV27
size: .
D: TRBD2
J: TRBJ2-7
DNA: TGTGCCAGCAGTCCCGGACTAGCCTACGAGCAGTACTTC
CDR3: CASSPGLAYEQYF

V: TRBV4-1
size: .
D: .
J: TRBJ2-7
DNA: TGCGCCAGCAGCCAAGATCTTTGGGTTGGCAGGGTGGGTGACTACGAGCAGTACTTC
CDR3: CASSQDLWVGRVGDYEQYF

V: TRBV5-6
size: .
D: TRBD1
J: TRBJ2-5
DNA: TGTGCCAGCAGCTCCTCCGGGACAGGGGAAAGGTGGACCCAGTACTTC
CDR3: CASSSSGTGERWTQYF

V: TRBV9
size: .
D: .
J: TRBJ1-6
DNA: TGTGCCAGCAGCGTAGATCCAGGGGATAATAGTTCACCCCTCCACTTT
CDR3: CASSVDPGDNSSPLHF

V: TRBV7-2
size: .
D: TRBD1
J: TRBJ1-2
DNA: TGTGCCAGCAGCTCAGATACCGGGACAGTGGGCTACACCTTC
CDR3: CASSSDTGTVGYTF

V: TRBV25-1
size: .
D: .
J: TRBJ1-2
DNA: TGTGCCAGCAGTGAGAGCGGGAAGATGGGCTACACCTTC
CDR3: CASSESGKMGYTF

V: TRBV5-8
size: few
D: .
J: TRBJ1-4
DNA: TGTGCCAGCAGCCCATGGACAGCCGGAGGCGAAAAACTGTTTTTT
CDR3: CASSPWTAGGEKLFF

V: TRBV18
size: .
D: .
J: TRBJ1-1
DNA: TGTGCCAGCTCACAGGGGGTTGAGACTGAAGCTTTCTTT
CDR3: CASSQGVETEAFF

V: TRBV2
size: .
D: .
J: TRBJ2-5
DNA: TGTGCCAGCAGTGGTAATTACCCGGGGGAGACCCAGTACTTC
CDR3: CASSGNYPGETQYF

V: TRBV4-1
size: .
D: .
J: TRBJ1-1
DNA: TGCGCCAGCAGCCAAGGGGACCGGGACAACGATGAAGCTTTCTTT
CDR3: CASSQGDRDNDEAFF

V: TRBV15
size: few
D: TRBD1
J: TRBJ2-7
DNA: TGTGCCACCAGCAGACCCAGGACAGGCCCAGGAGAGCAGTACTTC
CDR3: CATSRPRTGPGEQYF

V: TRBV27
size: .
D: .
J: TRBJ2-1
DNA: TGTGCCAGCAGTTTTTTCCGACTGGCTGAGCAGTTCTTC
CDR3: CASSFFRLAEQFF

V: TRBV7-8
size: .
D: TRBD1
J: TRBJ1-2
DNA: TGTGCCAGCGATCGGGACAGGGGTGAGGATGGCTACACCTTC
CDR3: CASDRDRGEDGYTF

V: TRBV9
size: once
D: TRBD2
J: TRBJ2-5
DNA: TGTGCCAGCAGCGTAGGTTCTAGCGGGGGGTCCGGCAAAGAGACCCAGTACTTC
CDR3: CASSVGSSGGSGKETQYF

V: TRBV5-1
size: few
D: .
J: TRBJ2-7
DNA: TGCGCCAGCAGCGCAGCTAGCTACGAGCAGTACTTC
CDR3: CASSAASYEQYF

V: TRBV18
size: once
D: .
J: TRBJ1-1
DNA: TGTGCCAGCACCGCCCCGTGGGGCGCTTACACTGAAGCTTTCTTT
CDR3: CASTAPWGAYTEAFF

V: TRBV19
size: .
D: .
J: TRBJ1-3
DNA: TGTGCCAGTAAGCAGGAACAGGGTGGAAACACCATATATTTT
CDR3: CASKQEQGGNTIYF

V: TRBV7-9
size: once
D: .
J: TRBJ1-2
DNA: TGTGCCAGCAGCTTGGAGTCGGCAGCCGGCTACACCTTC
CDR3: CASSLESAAGYTF

V: TRBV15
size: many
D: .
J: TRBJ1-5
DNA: TGTGCCACCAGCAGGGATGAGGTATCTATCAAGCCCCAGCATTTT
CDR3: CATSRDEVSIKPQHF

V: TRBV11-3
size: .
D: .
J: TRBJ2-1
DNA: TGTGCCAGCAGCCAACCGACAGGTAACAATGAGCAGTTCTTC
CDR3: CASSQPTGNNEQFF

V: TRBV7-9
size: .
D: .
J: TRBJ2-7
DNA: TGTGCCAGCAGCTTCGAACAGACCTACTACGAGCAGTACTTC
CDR3: CASSFEQTYYEQYF

V: TRBV13
size: many
D: TRBD1
J: TRBJ2-7
DNA: TGTGCCAGCAGGGTTCGAGGGGGCCGATCCTACGAGCAGTACTTC
CDR3: CASRVRGGRSYEQYF

V: TRBV15
size: .
D: .
J: TRBJ1-3
DNA: TGTGCCACCAGCAGAGATCTGGACAGCCGAGACCAGTACTCTGGAAACACCATATATTTT
CDR3: CATSRDLDSRDQYSGNTIYF

V: TRBV30
size: .
D: TRBD2
J: TRBJ2-2
DNA: TGTGCCTGGAGTGTACCGGGACTAGCGGTATTGCAGCAAAACACCGGGGAGCTGTTTTTT
CDR3: CAWSVPGLAVLQQNTGELFF

V: TRBV27
size: .
D: TRBD1
J: TRBJ2-1
DNA: TGTGCCAGCAGTTTGTTGCCGGGACAGGGTTCCAATGAGCAGTTCTTC
CDR3: CASSLLPGQGSNEQFF

V: TRBV15
size: .
D: TRBD1
J: TRBJ2-3
DNA: TGTGCCACCAGCTTCGGGACAGGGGGCTGGGATACGCAGTATTTT
CDR3: CATSFGTGGWDTQYF

V: TRBV28
size: .
D: TRBD2
J: TRBJ2-7
DNA: TGTGCCAGCAGGCCGACTAGCGGGGTCTACGAGCAGTACTTC
CDR3: CASRPTSGVYEQYF

V: TRBV4-1
size: .
D: .
J: TRBJ2-7
DNA: TGCGCCAGCAGCCAAGATGTCCCCCACAACAGGGGGGGGTCCTACGAGCAGTACTTC
CDR3: CASSQDVPHNRGGSYEQYF

V: TRBV4-1
size: .
D: .
J: TRBJ2-7
DNA: TGCGCCAGCAGCCAAGTAGGGGGTGACGAGCAGTACTTC
CDR3: CASSQVGGDEQYF

V: TRBV6-5
size: few
D: .
J: TRBJ1-4
DNA: TGTGCCACCTGGCAGGAAAAACTGTTTTTT
CDR3: CATWQEKLFF

V: TRBV5-4
size: .
D: .
J: TRBJ2-3
DNA: TGTGCCAGCAGCTGGGGTGCCACCGGGGCAGATACGCAGTATTTT
CDR3: CASSWGATGADTQYF

V: TRBV7-3
size: once
D: TRBD2
J: TRBJ2-3
DNA: TGTGCCAGCAGTACCAGCGGGGGCCCAGATACGCAGTATTTT
CDR3: CASSTSGGPDTQYF

V: TRBV11-2
size: .
D: .
J: TRBJ2-7
DNA: TGTGCCAGCAGCGGTCTAACAGGGATCCACGAGCAGTACTTC
CDR3: CASSGLTGIHEQYF

V: TRBV5-6
size: .
D: .
J: TRBJ1-1
DNA: TGTGCCAGCAGCTTGGCTAGCGGCACTGAAGCTTTCTTT
CDR3: CASSLASGTEAFF

V: TRBV28
size: .
D: .
J: TRBJ1-2
DNA: TGTGCCAGCTCGATTAGGGGACGGGAGAACTATGGCTACACCTTC
CDR3: CASSIRGRENYGYTF

V: TRBV9
size: .
D: TRBD1
J: TRBJ2-1
DNA: TGTGCCAGTAGTCAGGGGGTCCTCTACAATGAGCAGTTCTTC
CDR3: CASSQGVLYNEQFF

V: TRBV25-1
size: .
D: TRBD1
J: TRBJ2-3
DNA: TGTGCCAGCACCTCAGGGGGCTTGAATACGCAGTATTTT
CDR3: CASTSGGLNTQYF

V: TRBV6-5
size: .
D: .
J: TRBJ2-3
DNA: TGTGCCAGCAGTTACTCGATACAGAGAGGGACAGATACGCAGTATTTT
CDR3: CASSYSIQRGTDTQYF

V: TRBV2
size: .
D: .
J: TRBJ2-1
DNA: TGTGCCAGCAGTGAAGGAAGGGTGGAGGGTGTGACCCACAATGAGCAGTTCTTC
CDR3: CASSEGRVEGVTHNEQFF

V: TRBV27
size: .
D: .
J: TRBJ1-5
DNA: TGTGCCAGTGGGACGGGGGTAGTGAATCAGCCCCAGCATTTT
CDR3: CASGTGVVNQPQHF